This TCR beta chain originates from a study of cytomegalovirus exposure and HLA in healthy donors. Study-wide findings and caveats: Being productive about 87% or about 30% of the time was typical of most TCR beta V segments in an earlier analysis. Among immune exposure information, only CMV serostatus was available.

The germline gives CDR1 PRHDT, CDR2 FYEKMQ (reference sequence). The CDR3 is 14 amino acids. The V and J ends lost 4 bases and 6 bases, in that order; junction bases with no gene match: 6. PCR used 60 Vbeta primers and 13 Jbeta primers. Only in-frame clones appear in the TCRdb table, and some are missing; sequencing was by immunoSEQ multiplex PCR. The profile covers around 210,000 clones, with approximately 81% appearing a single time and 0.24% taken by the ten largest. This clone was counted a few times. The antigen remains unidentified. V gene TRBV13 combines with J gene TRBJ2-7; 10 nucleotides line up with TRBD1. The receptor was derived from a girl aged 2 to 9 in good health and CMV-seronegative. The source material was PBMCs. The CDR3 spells CASSSPGTGAEQYF. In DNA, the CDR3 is TGTGCCAGCAGCTCCCCCGGGACAGGGGCCGAGCAGTACTTC.